This TCR beta chain is drawn from a study of T cell responses to AZD1222 COVID-19 vaccine. Study details: The analysis combined second doses at about 4 or about 12 weeks. Study-wide points: Spike was spanned by vaccine-associated CD4 TCRs, with dominance at 160-218 and 743-854. Baseline seropositivity characterized only six AZD1222 recipients. Nearly half of spike-specific TCRs reportedly target variant regions that are unmutated in the B.1.351 and B.1.1.7 variants.

V lost 3 bases and J lost 6, with 8 bases in between. This CDR3 region has 13 residues. Germline CDR1 and CDR2: MRHNA and SNTAGT. Profiling relied on immunoSEQ multiplex PCR, and the TCRdb table lists in-frame clones only, not all of them. The table shows around 95,000 clones, with around 87% occurring only once. This clone was recorded a few times. The antigen remains undetermined. The source of this sequence is an adult in good health. This chain joins TRBV6-4 and TRBJ2-2; D not certain. The sequencing here drew on peripheral blood, taken on day 0 of AZD1222 vaccination. Here the CDR3 reads CASSEGPSGELFF. CDR3 DNA: TGTGCCAGCAGTGAGGGTCCCTCCGGGGAGCTGTTTTTT.